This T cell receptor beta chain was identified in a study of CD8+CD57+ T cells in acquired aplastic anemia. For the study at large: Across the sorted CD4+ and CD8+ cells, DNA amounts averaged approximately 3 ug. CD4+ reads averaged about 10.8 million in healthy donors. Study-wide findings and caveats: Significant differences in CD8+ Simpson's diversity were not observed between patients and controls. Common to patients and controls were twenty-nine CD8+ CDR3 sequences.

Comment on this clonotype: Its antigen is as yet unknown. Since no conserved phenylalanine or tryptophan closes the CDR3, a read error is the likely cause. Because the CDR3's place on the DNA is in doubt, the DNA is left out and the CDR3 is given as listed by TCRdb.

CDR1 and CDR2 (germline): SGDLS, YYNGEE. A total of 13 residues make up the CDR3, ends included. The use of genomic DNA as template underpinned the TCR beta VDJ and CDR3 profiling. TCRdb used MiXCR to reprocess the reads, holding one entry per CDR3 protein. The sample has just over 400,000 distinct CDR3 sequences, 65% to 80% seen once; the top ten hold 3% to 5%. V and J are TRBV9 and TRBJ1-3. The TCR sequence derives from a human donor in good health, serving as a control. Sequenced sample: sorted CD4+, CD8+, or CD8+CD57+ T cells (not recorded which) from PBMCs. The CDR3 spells CASSVGRTEAFFV.